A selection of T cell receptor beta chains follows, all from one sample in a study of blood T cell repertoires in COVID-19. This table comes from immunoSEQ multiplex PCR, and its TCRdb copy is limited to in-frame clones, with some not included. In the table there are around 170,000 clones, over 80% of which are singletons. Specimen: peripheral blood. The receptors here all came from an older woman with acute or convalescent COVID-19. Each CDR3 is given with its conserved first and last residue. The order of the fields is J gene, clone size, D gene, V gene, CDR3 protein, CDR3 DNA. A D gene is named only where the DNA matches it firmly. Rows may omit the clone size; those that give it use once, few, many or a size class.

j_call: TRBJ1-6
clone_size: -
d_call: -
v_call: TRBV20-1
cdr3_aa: CSASIGSSYNSPLHF
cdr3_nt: TGCAGTGCTAGTATTGGGAGCTCCTATAATTCACCCCTCCACTTT

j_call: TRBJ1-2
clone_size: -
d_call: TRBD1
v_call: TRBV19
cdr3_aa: CASTGQGFYGYTF
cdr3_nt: TGTGCCAGTACCGGACAGGGGTTCTATGGCTACACCTTC

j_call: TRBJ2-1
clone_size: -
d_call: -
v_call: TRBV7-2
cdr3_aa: CASSPNGGGNEQFF
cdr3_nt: TGTGCCAGCAGCCCGAATGGGGGCGGCAATGAGCAGTTCTTC

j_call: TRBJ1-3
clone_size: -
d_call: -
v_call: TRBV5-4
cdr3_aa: CASSSGQSRSGNTIYF
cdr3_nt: TGTGCCAGCAGCTCAGGACAGTCACGCTCTGGAAACACCATATATTTT

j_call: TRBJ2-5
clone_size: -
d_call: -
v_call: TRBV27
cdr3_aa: CASSLRGRQETQYF
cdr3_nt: TGTGCCAGCAGTTTGCGGGGGCGACAAGAGACCCAGTACTTC

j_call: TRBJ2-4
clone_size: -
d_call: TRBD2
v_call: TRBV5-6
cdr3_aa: CASSLLAGDKNIQYF
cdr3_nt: TGTGCCAGCAGCTTGTTAGCGGGGGACAAAAACATTCAGTACTTC

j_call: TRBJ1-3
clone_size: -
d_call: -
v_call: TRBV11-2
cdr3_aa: CASSLAPLAADTIYF
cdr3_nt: TGTGCCAGCAGCTTAGCCCCCCTGGCGGCGGACACCATATATTTT

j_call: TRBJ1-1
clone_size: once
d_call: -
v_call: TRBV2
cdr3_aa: CASSYNRESMNTEAFF
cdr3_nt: TGTGCCAGCAGTTATAACAGGGAATCCATGAACACTGAAGCTTTCTTT

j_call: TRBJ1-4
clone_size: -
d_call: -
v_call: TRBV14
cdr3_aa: CASSQEGRANEKLFF
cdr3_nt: TGTGCCAGCAGCCAAGAAGGCAGGGCTAATGAAAAACTGTTTTTT

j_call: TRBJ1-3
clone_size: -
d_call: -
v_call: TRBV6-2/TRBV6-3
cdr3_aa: CASSLGGNTIYF
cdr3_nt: TGTGCCAGCAGTCTCGGTGGAAACACCATATATTTT

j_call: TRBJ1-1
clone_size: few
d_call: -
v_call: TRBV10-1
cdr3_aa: CASSESGRDEAFF
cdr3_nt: TGCGCCAGCAGTGAGTCTGGCCGGGATGAAGCTTTCTTT

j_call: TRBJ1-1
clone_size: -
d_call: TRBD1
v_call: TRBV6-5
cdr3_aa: CATRDRGLPEAFF
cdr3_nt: TGTGCCACCCGAGACAGGGGATTACCTGAAGCTTTCTTT